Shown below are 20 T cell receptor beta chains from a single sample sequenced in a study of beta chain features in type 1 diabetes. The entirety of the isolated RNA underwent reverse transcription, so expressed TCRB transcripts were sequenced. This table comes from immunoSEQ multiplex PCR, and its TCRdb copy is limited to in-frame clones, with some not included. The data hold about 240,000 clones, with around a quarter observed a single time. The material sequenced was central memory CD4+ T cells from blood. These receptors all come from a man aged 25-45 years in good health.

CDR3 sequence reads: CSVVSGRPSYEQYF. In DNA form, the CDR3 reads TGCAGCGTGGTTAGCGGGAGGCCCTCCTACGAGCAGTACTTC. The chain links TRBV29-1 to TRBJ2-7, with TRBD2 matching over 10 bases. Germline CDR1 is SQVTM and CDR2 is ANQGSEA. V gave up 6 bases and J gave up 0 bases; unmatched junction bases: 5. This CDR3 comprises 14 residues.

DNA for the CDR3: TGTGCCTGGAGTGCATTAGCGGGGGCCCAAGAGACCCAGTACTTC. Its translation: CAWSALAGAQETQYF. The rearrangement joins TRBV30 to TRBJ2-5; 9 nucleotides agree with TRBD2. Germline V gene sequence: CDR1 GTSNPN, CDR2 SVGIG (reference sequence). The CDR3 extends over 15 amino acids. V shed 1 base and J 1 base; nucleotides not matched to a gene: 4.

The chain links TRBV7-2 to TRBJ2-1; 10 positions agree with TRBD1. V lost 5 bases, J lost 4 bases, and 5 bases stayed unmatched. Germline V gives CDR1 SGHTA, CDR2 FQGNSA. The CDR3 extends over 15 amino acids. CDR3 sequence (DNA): TGTGCCAGCAGCCAGGGACAGGGGACTTACAATGAGCAGTTCTTC. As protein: CASSQGQGTYNEQFF.

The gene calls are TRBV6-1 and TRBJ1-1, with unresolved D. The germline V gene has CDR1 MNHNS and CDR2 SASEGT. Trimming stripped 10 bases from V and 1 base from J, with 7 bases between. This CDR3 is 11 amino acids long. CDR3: CATLQNTEAFF. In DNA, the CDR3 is TGTGCCACCCTCCAGAACACTGAAGCTTTCTTT.

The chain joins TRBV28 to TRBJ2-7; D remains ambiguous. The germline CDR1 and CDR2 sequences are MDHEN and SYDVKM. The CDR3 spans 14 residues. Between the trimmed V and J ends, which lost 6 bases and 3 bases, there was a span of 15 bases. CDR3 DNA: TGTGCCAGCAGGGCAGGCCCAGAATTCTACGAGCAGTACTTC. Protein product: CASRAGPEFYEQYF.

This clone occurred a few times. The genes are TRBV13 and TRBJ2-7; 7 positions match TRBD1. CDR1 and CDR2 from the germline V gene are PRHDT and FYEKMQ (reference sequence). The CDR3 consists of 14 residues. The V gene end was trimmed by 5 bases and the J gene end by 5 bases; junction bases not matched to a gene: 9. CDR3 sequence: CASSPRGRIHEQYF. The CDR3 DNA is TGTGCCAGCAGCCCGAGGGGGCGCATACACGAGCAGTACTTC.

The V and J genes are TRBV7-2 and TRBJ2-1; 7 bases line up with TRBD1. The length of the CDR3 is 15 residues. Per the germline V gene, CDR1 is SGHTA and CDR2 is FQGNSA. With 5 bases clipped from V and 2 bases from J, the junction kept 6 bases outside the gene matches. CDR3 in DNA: TGTGCCAGCAGCCACCCCCAGGGGGCCTACAATGAGCAGTTCTTC. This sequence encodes CASSHPQGAYNEQFF.

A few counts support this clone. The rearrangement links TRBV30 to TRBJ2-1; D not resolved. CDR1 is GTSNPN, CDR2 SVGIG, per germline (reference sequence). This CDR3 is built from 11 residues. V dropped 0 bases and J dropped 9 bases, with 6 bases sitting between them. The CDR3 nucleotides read TGTGCCTGGAGTGTAATGACTGAGCAGTTCTTC. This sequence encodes CAWSVMTEQFF.

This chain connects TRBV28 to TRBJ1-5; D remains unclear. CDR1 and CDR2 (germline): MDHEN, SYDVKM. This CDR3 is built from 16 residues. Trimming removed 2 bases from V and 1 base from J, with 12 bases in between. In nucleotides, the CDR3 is TGTGCCAGCAGTTTAAGAGTAAGGGTGAGCAATCAGCCCCAGCATTTT. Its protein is CASSLRVRVSNQPQHF.

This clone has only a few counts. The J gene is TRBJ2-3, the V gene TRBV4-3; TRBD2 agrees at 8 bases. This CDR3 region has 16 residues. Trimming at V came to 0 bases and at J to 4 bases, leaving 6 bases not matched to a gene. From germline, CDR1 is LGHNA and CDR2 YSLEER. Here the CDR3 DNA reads TGCGCCAGCAGCCAAGATGGGGGGACTAGAGCAGATACGCAGTATTTT. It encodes CASSQDGGTRADTQYF.

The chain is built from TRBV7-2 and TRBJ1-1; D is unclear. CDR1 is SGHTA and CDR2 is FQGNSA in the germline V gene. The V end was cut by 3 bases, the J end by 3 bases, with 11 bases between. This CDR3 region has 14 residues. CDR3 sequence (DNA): TGTGCCAGCAGCTTTAAGGGTAGGGACACTGAAGCTTTCTTT. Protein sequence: CASSFKGRDTEAFF. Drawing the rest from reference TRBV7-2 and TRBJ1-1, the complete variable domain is GAGVSQSPSNKVTEKGKDVELRCDPISGHTALYWYRQSLGQGLEFLIYFQGNSAPDKSGLPSDRFSAERTGGSVSTLTIQRTQQEDSAVYLCASSFKGRDTEAFFGQGTRLTVV.

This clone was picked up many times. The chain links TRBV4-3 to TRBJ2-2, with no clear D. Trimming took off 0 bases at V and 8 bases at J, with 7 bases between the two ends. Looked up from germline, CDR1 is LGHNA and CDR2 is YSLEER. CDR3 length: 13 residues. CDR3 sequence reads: CASSQEGSGELFF. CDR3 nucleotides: TGCGCCAGCAGCCAAGAGGGCTCAGGGGAGCTGTTTTTT.

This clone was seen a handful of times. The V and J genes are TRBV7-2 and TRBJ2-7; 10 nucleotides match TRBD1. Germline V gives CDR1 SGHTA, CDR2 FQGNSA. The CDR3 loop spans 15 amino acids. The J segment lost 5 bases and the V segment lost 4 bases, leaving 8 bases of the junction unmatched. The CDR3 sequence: CASSWDGTGANEQYF. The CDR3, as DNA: TGTGCCAGCAGCTGGGACGGGACAGGGGCCAACGAGCAGTACTTC.

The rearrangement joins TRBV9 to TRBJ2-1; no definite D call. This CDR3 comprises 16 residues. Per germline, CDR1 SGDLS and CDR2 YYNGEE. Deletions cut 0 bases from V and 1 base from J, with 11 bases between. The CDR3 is CASSVVESPSYNEQFF. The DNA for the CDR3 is TGTGCCAGCAGCGTAGTTGAAAGCCCGTCCTACAATGAGCAGTTCTTC.

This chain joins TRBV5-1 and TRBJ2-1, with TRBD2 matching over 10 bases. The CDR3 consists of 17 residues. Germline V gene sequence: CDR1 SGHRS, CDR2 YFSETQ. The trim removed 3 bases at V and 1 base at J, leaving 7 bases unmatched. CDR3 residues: CASSYGLAAASYNEQFF. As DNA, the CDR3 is TGCGCCAGCAGCTACGGACTAGCGGCGGCGTCCTACAATGAGCAGTTCTTC.

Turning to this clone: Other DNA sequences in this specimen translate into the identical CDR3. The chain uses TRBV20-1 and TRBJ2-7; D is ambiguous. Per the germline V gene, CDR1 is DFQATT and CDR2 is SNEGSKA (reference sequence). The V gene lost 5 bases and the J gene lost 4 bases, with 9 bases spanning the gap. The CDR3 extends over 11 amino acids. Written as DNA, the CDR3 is TGCAGTGCTTCCGGTGGGTACGAGCAGTACTTC. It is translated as CSASGGYEQYF.

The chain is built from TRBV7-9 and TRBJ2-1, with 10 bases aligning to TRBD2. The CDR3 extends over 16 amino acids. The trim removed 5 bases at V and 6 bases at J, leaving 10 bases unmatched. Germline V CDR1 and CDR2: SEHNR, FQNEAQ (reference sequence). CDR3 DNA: TGTGCCAGCAGCGGGGAAAGGGCTAGCGGGAGCAATGAGCAGTTCTTC. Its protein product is CASSGERASGSNEQFF.

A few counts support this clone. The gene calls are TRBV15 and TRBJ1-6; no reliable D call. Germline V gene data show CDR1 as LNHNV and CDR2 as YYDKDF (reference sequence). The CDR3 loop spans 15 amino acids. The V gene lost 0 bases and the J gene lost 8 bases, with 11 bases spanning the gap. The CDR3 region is CATSRDPGTDSPLHF. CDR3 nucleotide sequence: TGTGCCACCAGCAGAGATCCGGGTACTGATTCACCCCTCCACTTT. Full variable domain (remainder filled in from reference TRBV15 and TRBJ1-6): DAMVIQNPRYQVTQFGKPVTLSCSQTLNHNVMYWYQQKSSQAPKLLFHYYDKDFNNEADTPDNFQSRRPNTSFCFLDIRSPGLGDTAMYLCATSRDPGTDSPLHFGNGTRLTVT.

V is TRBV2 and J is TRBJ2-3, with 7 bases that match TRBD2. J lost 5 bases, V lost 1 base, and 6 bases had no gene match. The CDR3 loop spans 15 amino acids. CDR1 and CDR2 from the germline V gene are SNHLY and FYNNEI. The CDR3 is CASSEEAGSLDTQYF. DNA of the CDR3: TGTGCCAGCAGTGAAGAAGCGGGGTCTTTAGATACGCAGTATTTT. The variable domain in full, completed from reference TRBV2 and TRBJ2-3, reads EPEVTQTPSHQVTQMGQEVILRCVPISNHLYFYWYRQILGQKVEFLVSFYNNEISEKSEIFDDQFSVERPDGSNFTLKIRSTKLEDSAMYFCASSEEAGSLDTQYFGPGTRLTVL.

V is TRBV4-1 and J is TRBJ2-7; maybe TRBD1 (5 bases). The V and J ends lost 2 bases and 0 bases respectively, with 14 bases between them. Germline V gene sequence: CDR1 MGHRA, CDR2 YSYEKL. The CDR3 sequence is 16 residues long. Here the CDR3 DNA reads TGCGCCAGCAGCCAACTGGACATGATGACCTCCTACGAGCAGTACTTC. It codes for CASSQLDMMTSYEQYF.